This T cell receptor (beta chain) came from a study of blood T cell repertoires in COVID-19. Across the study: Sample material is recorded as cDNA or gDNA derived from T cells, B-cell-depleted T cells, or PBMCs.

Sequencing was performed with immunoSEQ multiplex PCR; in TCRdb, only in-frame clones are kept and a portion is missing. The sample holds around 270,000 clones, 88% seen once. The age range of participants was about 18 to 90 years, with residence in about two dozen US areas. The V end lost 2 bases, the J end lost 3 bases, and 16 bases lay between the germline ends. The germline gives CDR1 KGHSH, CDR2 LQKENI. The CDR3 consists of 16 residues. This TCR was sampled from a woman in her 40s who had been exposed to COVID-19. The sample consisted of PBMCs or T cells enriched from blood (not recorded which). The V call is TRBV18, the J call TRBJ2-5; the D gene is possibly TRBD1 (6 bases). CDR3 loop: CASSPGGTGTKETQYF. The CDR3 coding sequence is TGTGCCAGCTCACCAGGTGGGACCGGGACAAAAGAGACCCAGTACTTC.